In its sample, the clone carrying this T cell receptor (beta chain) was seen a few times. Its antigen is still unknown. Looked up from germline, CDR1 is MDHEN and CDR2 is SYDVKM. This CDR3 is 14 amino acids long. Germline trimming cut 6 bases from V and 4 bases from J; bases unmatched to any gene: 6. The sample comes from a study of CD4 T cells in relation to SARS-CoV-2 and coronaviruses. CD4+ T cells from unexposed donors were obtained before the COVID-19 pandemic (2011-2018). After approximately 10 days of culture, CD4+ T cells were isolated. TCRdb keeps only in-frame clones here, not all; method: immunoSEQ multiplex PCR. The sample includes more than 20,000 clones, around four fifths of them seen just once.

Sample: CD4+ T cells from PBMCs, cultured in vitro. This TCR derives from a human donor in good health. V and J are TRBV28 and TRBJ1-2; 9 bases agree with TRBD1. This CDR3 reads CASRDRGLIYGYTF. In nucleotides, the CDR3 is TGTGCCAGCAGAGACAGGGGGTTGATCTATGGCTACACCTTC.